A single sample is the source of the 24 T cell receptor beta chains below, sequenced in a study of blood T cell repertoires in COVID-19. Repertoires were generated with immunoSEQ multiplex PCR, while TCRdb's copy carries only in-frame clones and drops some. The sample carries about 84,000 clones, around 83% recorded once. Material for sequencing was peripheral blood. The origin of the receptors is a man older than 75 with active or convalescent COVID-19.

The chain recombines TRBV7-9 with TRBJ2-5; 7 bases fit TRBD2. Unmatched junction bases numbered 13, after V lost 4 bases and J lost 5 bases. Looked up from germline, CDR1 is SEHNR and CDR2 is FQNEAQ (reference sequence). This CDR3 spans 16 amino acids. The CDR3 loop is CASSWPFGGSRETQYF. The CDR3 DNA is TGTGCCAGCAGCTGGCCCTTCGGGGGGTCGCGGGAGACCCAGTACTTC.

V gene TRBV6-2 or TRBV6-3 combines with J gene TRBJ1-1, with TRBD1 identical over 9 bases. Trimming took 3 bases from V and 3 from J; bases not matched to a gene: 20. CDR1 MNHEY and CDR2 SVGEGT come from the germline V gene. The CDR3 is made up of 20 amino acids. CDR3: CASSYPTLFRDREDDTEAFF. CDR3 bases: TGTGCCAGCAGTTATCCTACTCTCTTTCGGGACAGGGAGGATGACACTGAAGCTTTCTTT.

The V call is TRBV5-1, the J call TRBJ2-7, with 7 bases fitting TRBD1. This CDR3 comprises 14 residues. J was trimmed by 3 bases and V by 4 bases; bases with no gene match: 7. Germline V gene lookup returns CDR1 SGHRS and CDR2 YFSETQ. CDR3 region: CASSTGQLNYEQYF. The CDR3, as DNA: TGCGCCAGCAGCACGGGACAGCTTAACTACGAGCAGTACTTC.

This chain uses TRBV15 with TRBJ1-2; D possibly corresponds to TRBD1 (5 bases). V lost 3 bases, J lost 0 bases, and 11 bases lay in between. Germline assignment: CDR1 LNHNV and CDR2 YYDKDF (reference sequence). The CDR3 consists of 15 residues. The CDR3 sequence: CATSSASRANYGYTF. In DNA form, the CDR3 reads TGTGCCACCAGCAGCGCAAGCAGGGCTAACTATGGCTACACCTTC.

CDR3 region: CASTRGGPNNSPLHF. The CDR3 nucleotides read TGTGCCAGTACTCGAGGAGGGCCTAATAATTCACCCCTCCACTTT. V and J are TRBV19 and TRBJ1-6; D is undetermined. Germline V gene sequence: CDR1 LNHDA, CDR2 SQIVND (reference sequence). CDR3 size: 15 residues. Between the trimmed V and J ends, which lost 7 bases and 5 bases, there was a span of 15 bases.

The chain uses TRBV7-2 and TRBJ2-3; 15 nucleotides line up with TRBD2. CDR3 size: 16 residues. Germline trimming cut 5 bases from V and 5 bases from J; bases unmatched to any gene: 5. Germline V gene sequence: CDR1 SGHTA, CDR2 FQGNSA. In nucleotides, the CDR3 is TGTGCCAGCAGCCCCCGGACTAGCGGGGGGGGAGATACGCAGTATTTT. Protein product: CASSPRTSGGGDTQYF.

The V and J genes are TRBV28 and TRBJ2-7; 9 positions agree with TRBD1. Germline V gene sequence: CDR1 MDHEN, CDR2 SYDVKM. This CDR3 region has 14 residues. V trimming: 7 bases; J trimming: 7 bases; junction bases outside the gene matches: 11. In DNA form, the CDR3 reads TGTGCCAGCACTCCTCGGGACAGGGCGAGGGAGCAGTACTTC. Translated: CASTPRDRAREQYF.

V and J are TRBV30 and TRBJ1-6, with TRBD1 matching over 8 bases. Trimming at V came to 2 bases and at J to 8 bases, leaving 8 bases not matched to a gene. CDR1 is GTSNPN and CDR2 is SVGIG in the germline V gene (reference sequence). The CDR3 extends over 15 amino acids. The CDR3 nucleotides are TGTGCCTGGAGTTACAGGGGGGGCAACTATTCACCCCTCCACTTT. It codes for CAWSYRGGNYSPLHF.

CDR3 region: CASSQGGAYEQYF. In DNA, the CDR3 is TGTGCCAGCAGCCAGGGGGGGGCCTACGAGCAGTACTTC. The chain links TRBV3-1 (or the pseudogene TRBV3-2) to TRBJ2-7; the match to TRBD2 covers 7 bases. This CDR3 region has 13 residues. J lost 2 bases, V lost 3 bases, and 1 base had no gene match. CDR1 and CDR2 from the germline V gene are LGHDT and YNNKEL (reference sequence).

The rearrangement uses TRBV5-5 and TRBJ1-4; the D gene is possibly TRBD1 (6 bases). Trimming shortened V by 4 bases and J by 3 bases, and 10 bases separated the two germline ends. The CDR3 totals 14 residues. Per the germline V gene, CDR1 is SGHKS and CDR2 is YYEKEE (reference sequence). CDR3 protein: CASSKQGPNEKLFF. The CDR3 coding sequence is TGTGCCAGCAGCAAACAGGGACCTAATGAAAAACTGTTTTTT.

This clone showed up just once. This chain uses TRBV7-2 with TRBJ1-5, with TRBD1 as a possible D gene (6 bases). The CDR3 consists of 14 residues. The germline gives CDR1 SGHTA, CDR2 FQGNSA. V lost 1 base and J lost 12, with 16 bases in between. CDR3 amino acids: CASSLDGQGNSQHF. The CDR3, as DNA: TGTGCCAGCAGCTTAGATGGTCAGGGGAACAGCCAGCATTTT.

The chain uses TRBV6-5 and TRBJ2-1, with 7 bases lining up with TRBD2. The trim removed 0 bases at V and 9 bases at J, leaving 11 bases unmatched. The germline V gene encodes CDR1 MNHEY and CDR2 SVGAGI. The CDR3 contains 16 residues. DNA of the CDR3: TGTGCCAGCAGTTACTCGGCGGGGGTCCAATCGGGTGAGCAGTTCTTC. Translating gives CASSYSAGVQSGEQFF.

The chain carries TRBV15 and TRBJ2-7; 8 nucleotides match TRBD1. The CDR3 contains 15 residues. The V segment lost 1 base and the J segment 2 bases; nucleotides outside the gene matches: 4. CDR1 and CDR2 from the germline V gene are LNHNV and YYDKDF (reference sequence). The chain's CDR3 is CATSRAQGAAYEQYF. The CDR3 region has the DNA TGTGCCACCAGCAGAGCCCAGGGGGCCGCCTACGAGCAGTACTTC.

CDR3 residues: CAWSPPLRQRNEQFF. The CDR3 nucleotides read TGTGCCTGGAGTCCTCCCCTCCGACAGAGGAATGAGCAGTTCTTC. The rearrangement joins TRBV30 to TRBJ2-1; perhaps TRBD1 as D (5 bases). The CDR3 runs 15 residues. The V and J ends lost 2 bases and 7 bases respectively, with 18 bases between them. The germline CDR1 and CDR2 sequences are GTSNPN and SVGIG (reference sequence).

The CDR3 sequence is CASSIGGQGNQPQHF. For the CDR3, the DNA is TGTGCCAGTAGTATAGGGGGACAGGGGAATCAGCCCCAGCATTTT. This chain connects TRBV19 to TRBJ1-5, with 10 bases lining up with TRBD1. The CDR3 is 15 amino acids. From germline, CDR1 is LNHDA and CDR2 SQIVND (reference sequence). Trimming took 1 base from V and 4 from J; bases not matched to a gene: 1.

This chain connects TRBV6-2 or TRBV6-3 to TRBJ1-4; 7 bases match TRBD1. CDR1 MNHEY and CDR2 SVGEGT come from the germline V gene. This CDR3 contains 14 residues. V was pared by 5 bases and J by 10 bases, with 10 bases of the junction left unmatched. The CDR3: CASSTTGDGRKLFF. As DNA, the CDR3 is TGTGCCAGCAGTACAACAGGGGATGGGCGAAAACTGTTTTTT.

This clone was seen only a few times. This rearrangement joins TRBV24-1 to TRBJ2-1; 9 bases fit TRBD1. CDR1 and CDR2 from the germline V gene are KGHDR and SFDVKD. Trimming at V came to 4 bases and at J to 8 bases, leaving 11 bases not matched to a gene. This CDR3 region has 16 residues. CDR3 loop: CATSDPRTGAFYEQFF. DNA of the CDR3: TGTGCCACCAGTGACCCCCGGACAGGGGCGTTTTATGAGCAGTTCTTC.

This chain links TRBV15 with TRBJ1-1, with a tentative D call TRBD1 (6 bases). This CDR3 has 14 residues. V was shortened by 4 bases and J by 5 bases, with 14 bases between the two germline ends. The germline V gene encodes CDR1 LNHNV and CDR2 YYDKDF (reference sequence). The CDR3 sequence is CATSTGQRGTEAFF. The CDR3 DNA reads as TGTGCCACCAGCACAGGACAGAGGGGGACTGAAGCTTTCTTT.

In DNA form, the CDR3 reads TGTGCCAGCAGCTTAGCTGCCAGGGGTGAACAGCCCCAGCATTTT. Its protein is CASSLAARGEQPQHF. This chain links TRBV7-8 with TRBJ1-5; D may be TRBD1 (6 bases). Trimming removed 0 bases from V and 7 bases from J, with 13 bases in between. Germline V gene sequence: CDR1 SGHVS, CDR2 FQNEAQ. The length of the CDR3 is 15 residues.

V is TRBV12-3 or TRBV12-4 and J is TRBJ1-5, with TRBD1 as a possible D gene (5 bases). The CDR3 covers 13 residues. V gave up 6 bases and J gave up 4 bases, with 10 bases separating them. The CDR3 loop reads CASRAGRNQPQHF. The CDR3 coding sequence is TGTGCCAGCAGGGCAGGGCGAAATCAGCCCCAGCATTTT.

This clone has a handful of counts. The V gene is TRBV4-1, the J gene TRBJ1-2; D might be TRBD1 (5 bases). V lost 0 bases, J lost 1 base, and 12 bases lay in between. The germline gives CDR1 MGHRA, CDR2 YSYEKL. This CDR3 has 16 amino acids. The CDR3 sequence: CASSQDAGVDNYGYTF. The CDR3 nucleotides are TGCGCCAGCAGCCAAGACGCGGGGGTGGATAACTATGGCTACACCTTC.

This clone was counted between two and nine times. V usage is TRBV19 and J usage is TRBJ1-1, with 12 bases matching TRBD1. Looked up from germline, CDR1 is LNHDA and CDR2 is SQIVND (reference sequence). This CDR3 comprises 16 residues. The trim removed 4 bases at V and 2 bases at J, leaving 5 bases unmatched. CDR3 coding DNA: TGTGCCAGTAGTAAACCGGGACAGGGGGCTAACACTGAAGCTTTCTTT. Encoded protein: CASSKPGQGANTEAFF.

This chain links TRBV6-5 with TRBJ2-7, with 8 bases that match TRBD2. CDR3 length: 12 amino acids. The trim removed 7 bases at V and 6 bases at J, leaving 5 bases unmatched. Germline CDR1 and CDR2: MNHEY and SVGAGI. Written as DNA, the CDR3 is TGTGCCAGCACCGGACTAGCTTCCGAGCAGTACTTC. Its protein product is CASTGLASEQYF.

The chain joins TRBV11-2 to TRBJ2-2; 8 positions agree with TRBD1. This CDR3 has 20 residues. V trimming: 0 bases; J trimming: 6 bases; junction bases outside the gene matches: 18. CDR1 is SGHAT, CDR2 FQNNGV, per germline. CDR3 amino acids: CASSLERRDRTGYFSGELFF. The DNA of the CDR3 is TGTGCCAGCAGCTTAGAGCGACGCGACCGGACAGGGTATTTCTCCGGGGAGCTGTTTTTT.